This T cell receptor beta chain derives from a study of shared clonotypes between healthy human individuals. Regarding the study as a whole: Since donors were few, the genetic and exposure-history diversity represented was limited. Clonotype sharing among donors was expected to depend on sequencing depth.

The V gene's germline CDR1 is SGHTA and CDR2 FQGNSA. The CDR3 sequence is 13 residues long. Trimming shortened V by 1 base and J by 10 bases, and 12 bases separated the two germline ends. In the original processing: Without quality scores, immunoSEQ junctional reads could not be filtered like full-length reads. TCRdb keeps only in-frame clones here, not all; method: immunoSEQ multiplex PCR. The D gene and trimming were derived from the DNA, and the V and J assignments and clone size from that table. The sample holds some 510,000 clones, around 74% seen once. As concerns this clone: Antigen specificity is unknown.

Donors had no recently reported acute infections or vaccinations and were HIV-negative. This TCR came from a woman between 35 and 50 years old in good health. Some clones in this sample may be carry-over from other donors' samples. V and J are TRBV7-2 and TRBJ2-3; D unclear. Sequencing input: PBMCs. CDR3 loop: CASSLVPENSQYF. CDR3 sequence (DNA): TGTGCCAGCAGCTTAGTCCCGGAGAACTCGCAGTATTTT.